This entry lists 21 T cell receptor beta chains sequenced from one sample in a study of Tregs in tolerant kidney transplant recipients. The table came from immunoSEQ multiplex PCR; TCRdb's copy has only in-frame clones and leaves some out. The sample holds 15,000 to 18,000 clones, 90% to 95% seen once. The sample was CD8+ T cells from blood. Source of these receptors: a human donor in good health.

The CDR3 loop reads CASSQDRWTGGAQATNEKLFF. The CDR3 coding sequence is TGCGCCAGCAGCCAAGATCGGTGGACAGGGGGGGCACAAGCAACTAATGAAAAACTGTTTTTT. The V call is TRBV4-3, the J call TRBJ1-4, with 10 positions matching TRBD1. The CDR3 contains 21 residues. CDR1 and CDR2 from the germline V gene are LGHNA and YSLEER. The V gene end was trimmed by 0 bases and the J gene end by 0 bases; junction bases not matched to a gene: 13.

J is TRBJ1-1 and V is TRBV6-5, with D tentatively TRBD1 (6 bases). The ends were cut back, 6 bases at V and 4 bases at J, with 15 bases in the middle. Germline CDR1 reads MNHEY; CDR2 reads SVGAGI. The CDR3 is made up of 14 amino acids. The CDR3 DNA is TGTGCCAGCAGACCTCAGGGGAGTGGCACTGAAGCTTTCTTT. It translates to CASRPQGSGTEAFF.

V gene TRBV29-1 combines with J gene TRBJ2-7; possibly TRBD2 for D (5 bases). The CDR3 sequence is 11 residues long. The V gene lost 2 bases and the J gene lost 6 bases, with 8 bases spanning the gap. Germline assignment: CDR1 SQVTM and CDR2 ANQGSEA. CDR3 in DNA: TGCAGCGTTGAACACGAGGGCGAGCAGTACTTC. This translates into CSVEHEGEQYF.

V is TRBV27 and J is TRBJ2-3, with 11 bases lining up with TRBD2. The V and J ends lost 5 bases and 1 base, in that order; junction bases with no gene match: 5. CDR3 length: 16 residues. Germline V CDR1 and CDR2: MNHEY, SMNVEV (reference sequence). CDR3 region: CASSILAGERTDTQYF. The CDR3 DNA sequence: TGTGCCAGCAGTATACTAGCGGGGGAACGCACAGATACGCAGTATTTT.

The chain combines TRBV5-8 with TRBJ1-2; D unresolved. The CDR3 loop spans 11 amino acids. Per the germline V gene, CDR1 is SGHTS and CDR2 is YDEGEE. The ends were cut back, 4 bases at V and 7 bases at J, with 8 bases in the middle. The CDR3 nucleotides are TGTGCCAGCAGCATACTAGGTGGCTACACCTTC. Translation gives CASSILGGYTF.

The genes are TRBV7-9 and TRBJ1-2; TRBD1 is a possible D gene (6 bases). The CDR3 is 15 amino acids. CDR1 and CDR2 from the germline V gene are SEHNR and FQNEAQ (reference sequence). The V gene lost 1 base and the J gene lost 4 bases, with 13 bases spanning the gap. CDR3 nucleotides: TGTGCCAGCAGCTTAGAATCCCCAGGGGCCTATGGCTACACCTTC. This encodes CASSLESPGAYGYTF.

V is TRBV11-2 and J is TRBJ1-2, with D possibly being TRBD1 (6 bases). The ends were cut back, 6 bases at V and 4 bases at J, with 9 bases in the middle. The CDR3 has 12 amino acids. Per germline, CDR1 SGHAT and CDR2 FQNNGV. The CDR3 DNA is TGTGCCAGCAGGCAGACAGGCTATGGCTACACCTTC. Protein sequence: CASRQTGYGYTF.

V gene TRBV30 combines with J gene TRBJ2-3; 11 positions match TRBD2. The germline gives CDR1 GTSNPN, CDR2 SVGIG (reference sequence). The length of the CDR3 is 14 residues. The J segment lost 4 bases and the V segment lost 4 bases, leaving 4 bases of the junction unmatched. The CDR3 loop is CAWTLAGAADTQYF. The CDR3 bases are TGTGCCTGGACACTAGCGGGGGCGGCAGATACGCAGTATTTT.

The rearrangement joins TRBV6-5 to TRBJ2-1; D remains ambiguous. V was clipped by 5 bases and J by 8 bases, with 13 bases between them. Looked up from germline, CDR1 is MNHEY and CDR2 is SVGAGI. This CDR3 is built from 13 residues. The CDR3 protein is CASSLLARDEQFF. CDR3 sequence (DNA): TGTGCCAGCAGTCTACTGGCCCGGGATGAGCAGTTCTTC.

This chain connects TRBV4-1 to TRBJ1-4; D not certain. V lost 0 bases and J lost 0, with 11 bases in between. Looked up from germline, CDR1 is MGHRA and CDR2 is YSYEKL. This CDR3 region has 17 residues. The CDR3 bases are TGCGCCAGCAGCCAAGAATCACACCGGGCAACTAATGAAAAACTGTTTTTT. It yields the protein CASSQESHRATNEKLFF.

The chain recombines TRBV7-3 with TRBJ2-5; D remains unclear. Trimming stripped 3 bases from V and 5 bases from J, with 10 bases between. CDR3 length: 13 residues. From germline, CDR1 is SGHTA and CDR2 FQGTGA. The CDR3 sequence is CASSLRVRETQYF. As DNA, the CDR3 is TGTGCCAGCAGCTTGCGCGTACGTGAGACCCAGTACTTC.

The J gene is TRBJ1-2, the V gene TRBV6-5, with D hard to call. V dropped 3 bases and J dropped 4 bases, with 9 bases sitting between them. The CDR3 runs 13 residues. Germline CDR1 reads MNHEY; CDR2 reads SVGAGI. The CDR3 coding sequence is TGTGCCAGCAGTTATAATGCAGCCTATGGCTACACCTTC. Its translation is CASSYNAAYGYTF.

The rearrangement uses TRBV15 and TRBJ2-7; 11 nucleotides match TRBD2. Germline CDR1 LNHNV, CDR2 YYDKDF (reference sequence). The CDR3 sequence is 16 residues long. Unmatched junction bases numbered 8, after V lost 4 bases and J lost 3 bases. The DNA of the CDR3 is TGTGCCACCAGCAAAAGCTTAGCGGGAGGGTACTACGAGCAGTACTTC. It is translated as CATSKSLAGGYYEQYF.

CDR3 sequence: CASSGRSSYNEQFF. The CDR3 nucleotides read TGTGCCAGCTCGGGTAGAAGCTCCTACAATGAGCAGTTCTTC. J is TRBJ2-1 and V is TRBV6-6; no clear D. This CDR3 contains 14 residues. Germline CDR1 reads MNHNY; CDR2 reads SVGAGI (reference sequence). V lost 8 bases, J lost 0 bases, and 11 bases lay in between.

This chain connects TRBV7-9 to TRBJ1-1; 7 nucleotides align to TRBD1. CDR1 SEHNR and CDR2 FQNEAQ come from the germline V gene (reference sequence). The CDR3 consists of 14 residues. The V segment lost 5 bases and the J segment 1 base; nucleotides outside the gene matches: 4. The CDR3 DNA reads TGTGCCAGCAGCGACGGGACAGCGAACACTGAAGCTTTCTTT. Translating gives CASSDGTANTEAFF.

The CDR3 loop is CASSQVSGTVYGYTF. Here the CDR3 DNA reads TGCGCCAGCAGCCAAGTTTCTGGGACGGTCTATGGCTACACCTTC. The J gene is TRBJ1-2, the V gene TRBV4-1; D might be TRBD1 (5 bases). V shed 1 base and J shed 4 bases, with 13 bases lying between them. The CDR3 loop spans 15 amino acids. CDR1 is MGHRA and CDR2 is YSYEKL in the germline V gene.

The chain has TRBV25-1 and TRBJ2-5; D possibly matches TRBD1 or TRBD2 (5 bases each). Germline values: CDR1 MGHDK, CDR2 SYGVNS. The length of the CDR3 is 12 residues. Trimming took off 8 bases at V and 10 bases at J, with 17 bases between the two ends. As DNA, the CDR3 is TGTGCCAGCCGGTTGGGGGATAGTGGCCAGTACTTC. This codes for CASRLGDSGQYF.

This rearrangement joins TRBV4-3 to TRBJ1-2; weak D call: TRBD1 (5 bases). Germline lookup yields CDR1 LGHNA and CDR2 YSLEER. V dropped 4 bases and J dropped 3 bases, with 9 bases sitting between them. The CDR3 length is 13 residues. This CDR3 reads CASSPRGYYGYTF. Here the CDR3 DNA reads TGCGCCAGCAGCCCTCGGGGGTACTATGGCTACACCTTC.

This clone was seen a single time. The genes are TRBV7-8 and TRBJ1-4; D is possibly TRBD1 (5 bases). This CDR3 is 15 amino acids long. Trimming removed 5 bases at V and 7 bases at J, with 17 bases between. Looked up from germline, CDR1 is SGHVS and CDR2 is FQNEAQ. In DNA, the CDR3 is TGTGCCAGCAGCCCGAGGGGTGGGAGCTTTGAAAAACTGTTTTTT. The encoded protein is CASSPRGGSFEKLFF.

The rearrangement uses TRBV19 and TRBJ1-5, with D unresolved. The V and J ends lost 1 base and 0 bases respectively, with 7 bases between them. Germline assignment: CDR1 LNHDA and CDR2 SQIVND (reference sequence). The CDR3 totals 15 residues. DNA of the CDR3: TGTGCCAGTAGTATAGCCAGTATTAGCAATCAGCCCCAGCATTTT. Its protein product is CASSIASISNQPQHF.

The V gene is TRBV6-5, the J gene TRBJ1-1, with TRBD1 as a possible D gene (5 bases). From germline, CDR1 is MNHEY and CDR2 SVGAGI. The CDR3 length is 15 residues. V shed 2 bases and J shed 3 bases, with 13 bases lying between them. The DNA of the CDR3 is TGTGCCAGCAGTTACAATATCAGGGCGTACACTGAAGCTTTCTTT. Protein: CASSYNIRAYTEAFF.